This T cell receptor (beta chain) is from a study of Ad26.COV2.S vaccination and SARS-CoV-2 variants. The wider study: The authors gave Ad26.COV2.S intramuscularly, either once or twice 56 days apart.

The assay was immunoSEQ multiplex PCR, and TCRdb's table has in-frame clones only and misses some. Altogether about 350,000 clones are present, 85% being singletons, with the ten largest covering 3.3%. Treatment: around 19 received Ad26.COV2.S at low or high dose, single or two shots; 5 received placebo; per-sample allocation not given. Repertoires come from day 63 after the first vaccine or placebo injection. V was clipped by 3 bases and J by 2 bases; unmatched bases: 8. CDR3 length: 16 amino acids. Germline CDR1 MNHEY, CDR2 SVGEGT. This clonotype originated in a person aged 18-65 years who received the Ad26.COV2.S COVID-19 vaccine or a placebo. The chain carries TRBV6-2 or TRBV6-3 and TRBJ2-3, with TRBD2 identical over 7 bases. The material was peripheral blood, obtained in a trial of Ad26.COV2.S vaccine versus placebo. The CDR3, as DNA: TGTGCCAGCAGTTATAGACTAGCCCCGATCACAGATACGCAGTATTTT. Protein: CASSYRLAPITDTQYF.